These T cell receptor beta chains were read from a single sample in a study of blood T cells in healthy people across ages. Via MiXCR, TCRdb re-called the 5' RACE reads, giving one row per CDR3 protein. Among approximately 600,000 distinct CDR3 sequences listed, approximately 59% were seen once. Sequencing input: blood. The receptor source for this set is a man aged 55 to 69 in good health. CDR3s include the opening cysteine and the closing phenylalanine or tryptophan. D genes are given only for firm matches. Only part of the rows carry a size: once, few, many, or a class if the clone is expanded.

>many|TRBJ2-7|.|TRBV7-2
CASSPEQGYEQYF
TGTGCCAGCAGCCCAGAACAGGGTTACGAGCAGTACTTC
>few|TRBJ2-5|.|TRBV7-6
CASSLGTLAQETQYF
TGTGCCAGCAGCTTAGGCACCTTGGCTCAAGAGACCCAGTACTTC
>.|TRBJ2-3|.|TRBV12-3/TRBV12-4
CASSGGGTGDAQYF
TGTGCCAGCAGTGGCGGGGGGACAGGAGATGCGCAGTATTTT
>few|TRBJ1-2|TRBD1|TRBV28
CASSLGTGNPDYTF
TGTGCCAGCAGTTTAGGGACAGGGAACCCGGACTACACCTTC
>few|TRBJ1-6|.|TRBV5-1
CASSSQRDRSSYNSPLHF
TGCGCCAGCAGCTCCCAACGAGACAGGAGCTCCTATAATTCACCCCTCCACTTT
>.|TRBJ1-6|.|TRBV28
CASIPGGSLISPLHF
TGTGCCAGCATCCCGGGGGGCAGTCTTATTTCACCCCTCCACTTT
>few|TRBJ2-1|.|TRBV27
CASSPTRGIYNEQFF
TGTGCCAGCAGCCCCACGAGAGGAATCTACAATGAGCAGTTCTTC
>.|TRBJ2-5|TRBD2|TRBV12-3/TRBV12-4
CAGSPGLAGETQYF
TGTGCCGGCAGTCCGGGACTAGCGGGGGAGACCCAGTACTTC
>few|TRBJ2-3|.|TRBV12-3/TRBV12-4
CASSRDPSTDTQYF
TGTGCCAGCAGTAGGGACCCGAGCACAGATACGCAGTATTTT
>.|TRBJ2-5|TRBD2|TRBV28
CASSGTSGGYQETQYF
TGTGCCAGCAGCGGGACTAGCGGGGGGTACCAAGAGACCCAGTACTTC
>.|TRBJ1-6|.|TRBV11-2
CASSLDVTGRSSPLHF
TGTGCCAGCAGCTTAGATGTAACAGGCAGGAGTTCACCCCTCCACTTT
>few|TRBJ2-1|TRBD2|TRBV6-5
CASRLGLAGDEQFF
TGTGCCAGCCGATTGGGACTAGCGGGCGATGAGCAGTTCTTC
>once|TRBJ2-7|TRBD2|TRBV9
CASSKTGTSYYEQYF
TGTGCCAGCAGCAAAACAGGGACTAGTTACTACGAGCAGTACTTC
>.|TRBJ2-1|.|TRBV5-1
CASSVNYQQFF
TGCGCCAGCAGCGTGAACTATCAGCAGTTCTTC
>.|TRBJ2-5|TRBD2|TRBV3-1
CASSQEMGLAGRETQYF
TGTGCCAGCAGCCAAGAGATGGGACTAGCGGGGAGGGAGACCCAGTACTTC
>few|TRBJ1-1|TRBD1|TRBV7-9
CASSPSATGITEAFF
TGTGCCAGCAGCCCCAGCGCGACAGGGATCACTGAAGCTTTCTTT
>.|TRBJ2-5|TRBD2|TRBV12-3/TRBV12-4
CASRPSGGVRETQYF
TGTGCCAGCAGACCAAGCGGGGGGGTTAGAGAGACCCAGTACTTC
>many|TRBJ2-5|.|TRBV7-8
CASRWFFQETQYF
TGTGCCAGCCGATGGTTTTTCCAAGAGACCCAGTACTTC
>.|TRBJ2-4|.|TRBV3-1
CASSQLLGGAAKNIQYF
TGTGCCAGCAGCCAACTCCTGGGGGGAGCAGCCAAAAACATTCAGTACTTC
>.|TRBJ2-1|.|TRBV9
CASSALTGSNNEQFF
TGTGCCAGCAGCGCCCTCACCGGGTCGAACAATGAGCAGTTCTTC
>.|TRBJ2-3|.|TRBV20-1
CSALRARYSRDTQYF
TGCAGTGCTCTCCGGGCGCGTTATAGTAGAGATACGCAGTATTTT
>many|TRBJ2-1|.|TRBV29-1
CSVGGGEQFF
TGCAGCGTTGGGGGTGGTGAGCAGTTCTTC
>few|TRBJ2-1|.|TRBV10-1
CASSGGALHNEQFF
TGCGCCAGCAGTGGCGGGGCCCTTCACAATGAGCAGTTCTTC
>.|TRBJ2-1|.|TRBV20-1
CSARLTRGGEQFF
TGCAGTGCTAGACTAACTAGAGGGGGTGAGCAGTTCTTC
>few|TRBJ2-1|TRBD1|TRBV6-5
CASSYSTGGTDIDEQFF
TGTGCCAGCAGTTACTCAACAGGGGGGACGGATATCGATGAGCAGTTCTTC
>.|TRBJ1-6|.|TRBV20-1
CSAMVTEQPYNSPLHF
TGCAGTGCTATGGTGACAGAACAACCTTATAATTCACCCCTCCACTTT
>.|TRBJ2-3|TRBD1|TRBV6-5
CASRFRTGADTQYF
TGTGCCAGCAGGTTCCGGACAGGGGCAGATACGCAGTATTTT
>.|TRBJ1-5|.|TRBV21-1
CASSKEEGPDQPQHF
TGTGCCAGCAGCAAAGAGGAAGGACCCGATCAGCCCCAGCATTTT
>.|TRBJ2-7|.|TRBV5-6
CASSLFEGGTYEQYF
TGTGCCAGCAGCTTGTTTGAGGGGGGCACCTACGAGCAGTACTTC
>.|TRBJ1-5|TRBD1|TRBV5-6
CASSLGPGQSNQPQHF
TGTGCCAGCAGCTTGGGGCCGGGACAGAGCAATCAGCCCCAGCATTTT
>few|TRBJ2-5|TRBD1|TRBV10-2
CASQRRQGLAETQYF
TGCGCCAGCCAACGTCGACAGGGTTTGGCGGAGACCCAGTACTTC
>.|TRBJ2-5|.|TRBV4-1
CASSQPQGLGETQYF
TGCGCCAGCAGCCAACCACAGGGCTTGGGGGAGACCCAGTACTTC
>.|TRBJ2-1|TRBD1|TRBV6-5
CASSAAGTGGYNEQFF
TGTGCCAGCAGCGCTGCCGGGACAGGGGGCTACAATGAGCAGTTCTTC
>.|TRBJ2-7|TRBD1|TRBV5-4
CASSLDVTGYEQYF
TGTGCCAGCAGCTTGGACGTGACAGGGTACGAGCAGTACTTC
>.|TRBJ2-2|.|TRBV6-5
CASSYRPLAGKTGELFF
TGTGCCAGCAGTTACCGACCCCTGGCGGGGAAGACCGGGGAGCTGTTTTTT
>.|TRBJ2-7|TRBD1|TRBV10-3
CAIRRTDRVRDEQYF
TGTGCCATCAGACGAACGGACAGGGTGAGAGACGAGCAGTACTTC
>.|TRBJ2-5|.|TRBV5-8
CASSLSSLGGAGQETQYF
TGTGCCAGCAGCTTGTCATCTTTAGGTGGGGCAGGGCAAGAGACCCAGTACTTC
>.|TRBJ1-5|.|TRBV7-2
CASSLSRGGSQPQHF
TGTGCCAGCAGCTTATCCCGGGGGGGTAGTCAGCCCCAGCATTTT
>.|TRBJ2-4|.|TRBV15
CATSRDQGKNIQYF
TGTGCCACCAGCAGGGATCAGGGAAAAAACATTCAGTACTTC
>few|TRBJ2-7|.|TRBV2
CASLGGSSYEQYF
TGTGCCAGTTTGGGGGGAAGCTCCTACGAGCAGTACTTC
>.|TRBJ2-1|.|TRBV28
CASSTPGRGPVDEQFF
TGTGCCAGCAGTACGCCTGGGCGGGGGCCTGTAGATGAGCAGTTCTTC
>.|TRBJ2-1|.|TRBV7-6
CASSQNEGRVNEQFF
TGTGCCAGCAGCCAGAACGAGGGGCGAGTTAATGAGCAGTTCTTC
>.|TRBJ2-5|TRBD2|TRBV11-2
CASSTSGGSETQYF
TGTGCCAGCAGCACTAGCGGAGGTTCAGAGACCCAGTACTTC
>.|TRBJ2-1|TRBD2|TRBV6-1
CASSRLSGGAGNEQFF
TGTGCCAGCAGTCGTCTGAGCGGGGGGGCGGGTAATGAGCAGTTCTTC
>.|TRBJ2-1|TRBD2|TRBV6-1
CASSGSGGTRGGEQFF
TGTGCCAGCAGTGGTAGCGGGGGGACGAGGGGGGGCGAGCAGTTCTTC
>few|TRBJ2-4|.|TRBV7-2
CASSAQGGVAKNIQYF
TGTGCCAGCAGCGCCCAGGGCGGCGTGGCCAAAAACATTCAGTACTTC
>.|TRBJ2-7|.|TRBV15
CATSGRGQGKASYEQYF
TGTGCCACCAGCGGACGCGGGCAGGGGAAAGCCTCCTACGAGCAGTACTTC
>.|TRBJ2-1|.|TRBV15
CATNRDHRRGHNEQFF
TGTGCCACCAACAGAGATCATCGGCGGGGGCACAATGAGCAGTTCTTC
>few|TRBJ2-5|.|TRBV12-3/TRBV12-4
CASSPRGNQETQYF
TGTGCCAGCAGCCCTAGGGGGAATCAAGAGACCCAGTACTTC
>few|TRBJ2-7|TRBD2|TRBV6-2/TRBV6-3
CASSYSTRLAGGTYEQYF
TGTGCCAGCAGTTACTCGACCAGGCTAGCGGGGGGGACCTACGAGCAGTACTTC
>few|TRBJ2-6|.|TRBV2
CASSEAQWRGTGANVLTF
TGTGCCAGCAGTGAAGCTCAGTGGAGGGGGACTGGGGCCAACGTCCTGACTTTC
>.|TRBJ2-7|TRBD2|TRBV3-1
CASSGTSGGQYF
TGTGCCAGCAGCGGGACTAGCGGGGGGCAGTACTTC
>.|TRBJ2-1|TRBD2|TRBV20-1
CSAVGLDGSYNEQFF
TGCAGTGCTGTGGGACTAGATGGCAGCTACAATGAGCAGTTCTTC
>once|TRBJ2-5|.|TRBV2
CASRAGNDPRGTQYF
TGTGCCAGCAGGGCGGGGAACGACCCAAGAGGGACCCAGTACTTC
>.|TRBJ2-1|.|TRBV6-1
CASRSGYSYNEQFF
TGTGCCAGCAGATCAGGCTACTCCTACAATGAGCAGTTCTTC
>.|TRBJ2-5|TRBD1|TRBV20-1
CSAEPGQGGQTQYF
TGCAGTGCTGAACCGGGACAGGGAGGGCAGACCCAGTACTTC